This is a list of T cell receptor beta chains from one sample in a study of shared clonotypes between healthy human individuals. Produced via immunoSEQ multiplex PCR; TCRdb's table is partial and in-frame only. The table includes under 2.5 million clones, 80% to 95% detected once. The sample consisted of naive CD4+ T cells from PBMCs. The receptors were sampled from a man aged 18 to 30 in good health. Some clones in this sample may be carry-over from other donors' samples. The CDR3 runs from the conserved cysteine through the conserved F or W. The D gene is left open where the match is weak. Clone size is given for some rows only: seen once, a few or many times, or a class if the clone is expanded.

v_call	d_call	j_call	clone_size	cdr3_aa	cdr3_nt
TRBV28	.	TRBJ1-4	.	CASSSPAGRNEKLFF	TGTGCCAGCAGTTCTCCAGCCGGTCGTAATGAAAAACTGTTTTTT
TRBV27	TRBD2	TRBJ2-2	.	CASSKFTLAGEETGELFF	TGTGCCAGCAGCAAATTTACACTAGCGGGAGAGGAAACCGGGGAGCTGTTTTTT
TRBV5-6	.	TRBJ2-7	.	CASRIGERAGYEQYF	TGTGCCAGCAGAATCGGAGAGCGGGCCGGCTACGAGCAGTACTTC
TRBV5-1	.	TRBJ2-3	.	CASSLEPPGAQYF	TGCGCCAGCAGCTTGGAACCCCCCGGAGCGCAGTATTTT
TRBV4-1	.	TRBJ1-3	.	CASSQGEGTSFFGGIYF	TGCGCCAGCAGCCAAGGGGAGGGGACCTCCTTTTTTGGGGGCATATATTTT
TRBV28	.	TRBJ2-3	.	CASSFQGHQSPDTQYF	TGTGCCAGCAGTTTTCAGGGACACCAGTCCCCAGATACGCAGTATTTT
TRBV28	.	TRBJ2-1	.	CASISSLGDTNNEQFF	TGTGCCAGCATTTCGTCTCTCGGGGACACAAACAATGAGCAGTTCTTC
TRBV5-1	.	TRBJ2-5	.	CASSLAGEKETQYF	TGCGCCAGCAGCTTGGCCGGGGAGAAAGAGACCCAGTACTTC
TRBV27	.	TRBJ1-1	.	CASSLGYRAGIGSRAFF	TGTGCCAGCAGTTTGGGGTATCGTGCAGGGATAGGATCAAGGGCTTTCTTT
TRBV28	TRBD2	TRBJ2-3	.	CASSFEISGLAEGDTQYF	TGTGCCAGCAGTTTTGAGATTTCAGGACTAGCGGAGGGAGATACGCAGTATTTT
TRBV4-1	TRBD1	TRBJ1-5	.	CASSPPDRGSKPQHF	TGCGCCAGCAGCCCCCCGGACAGGGGGTCAAAGCCCCAGCATTTT
TRBV5-1	.	TRBJ2-3	.	CASRDISSTDTQYF	TGCGCCAGCAGAGACATATCTAGCACAGATACGCAGTATTTT
TRBV5-1	.	TRBJ2-5	.	CASSSNLGRTETQYF	TGCGCCAGCAGCTCAAACCTGGGACGGACGGAAACCCAGTACTTC
TRBV7-2	.	TRBJ2-7	.	CACRQGGGHEQYF	TGTGCCTGTCGACAGGGCGGGGGACACGAGCAGTACTTC
TRBV5-4	TRBD2	TRBJ2-2	.	CASSFEGLGGELFF	TGTGCCAGCAGCTTTGAGGGACTAGGAGGGGAGCTGTTTTTT
TRBV6-5	TRBD2	TRBJ2-7	.	CASSSAGASYEQYF	TGTGCCAGCAGTTCAGCGGGGGCCTCCTACGAGCAGTACTTC
TRBV28	.	TRBJ2-7	.	CASNSPGLLRPEQYF	TGTGCCAGCAACTCTCCGGGACTCCTTAGACCTGAGCAGTACTTC
TRBV10-3	.	TRBJ1-2	.	CAITGGSYGYTF	TGTGCCATCACCGGCGGCAGTTATGGCTACACCTTC
TRBV27	.	TRBJ1-2	.	CASRSEGAYGYTF	TGTGCCAGCAGATCGGAGGGCGCCTATGGCTACACCTTC
TRBV27	.	TRBJ1-2	.	CASSLSGGMPPGYTF	TGTGCCAGCAGTTTAAGTGGGGGGATGCCTCCTGGCTACACCTTC
TRBV28	.	TRBJ1-5	.	CASRTLRGNQPQHF	TGTGCCAGCAGAACCCTCAGAGGCAATCAGCCCCAGCATTTT
TRBV6-6	.	TRBJ1-3	.	CASTDQGSSGNTIYF	TGTGCCAGCACAGACCAGGGGAGCTCTGGAAACACCATATATTTT
TRBV18	TRBD1	TRBJ2-3	.	CASSTLGTGFSDTQYF	TGTGCCAGCTCAACGCTGGGGACAGGGTTTTCAGATACGCAGTATTTT
TRBV5-1	.	TRBJ2-1	.	CASSLVEGNYYNEQFF	TGCGCCAGCAGCTTGGTGGAGGGGAACTACTACAATGAGCAGTTCTTC
TRBV19	.	TRBJ2-7	.	CASSITGPRYEQYF	TGTGCCAGTAGTATAACAGGCCCACGCTACGAGCAGTACTTC
TRBV7-2	.	TRBJ2-3	.	CASSQQRTEAQYF	TGTGCCAGCAGCCAGCAAAGGACCGAGGCGCAGTATTTT
TRBV13	TRBD2	TRBJ2-7	.	CASSVYGGRAREQYF	TGTGCCAGCAGCGTCTATGGCGGGAGGGCCCGGGAGCAGTACTTC
TRBV28	.	TRBJ1-4	.	CASSPGHPSPKLFF	TGTGCCAGCAGTCCAGGACACCCGTCACCAAAACTGTTTTTT
TRBV5-4	TRBD2	TRBJ2-7	.	CASSEGLAGGYEQYF	TGTGCCAGCAGCGAAGGACTAGCGGGAGGGTACGAGCAGTACTTC
TRBV10-3	.	TRBJ1-1	.	CAISDSTTANTEAFF	TGTGCCATCAGTGACTCGACGACAGCGAACACTGAAGCTTTCTTT
TRBV9	TRBD2	TRBJ2-7	.	CASSESSGRGYEQYF	TGTGCCAGCAGCGAATCTAGCGGGAGGGGCTACGAGCAGTACTTC
TRBV4-2	TRBD2	TRBJ2-1	.	CASSQAGLAGGVEQFF	TGTGCCAGCAGCCAAGCCGGACTAGCGGGAGGGGTTGAGCAGTTCTTC
TRBV19	.	TRBJ1-5	.	CASSAPLRPQHF	TGTGCCAGTAGTGCCCCTCTCAGGCCCCAGCATTTT
TRBV12-5	.	TRBJ2-3	.	CASGLDRADTQYF	TGTGCTAGTGGTTTGGACAGGGCAGATACGCAGTATTTT
TRBV10-3	TRBD1	TRBJ1-1	.	CAISESKGAAEAFF	TGTGCCATCAGTGAGTCCAAGGGGGCGGCTGAAGCTTTCTTT
TRBV27	TRBD2	TRBJ2-4	.	CASSPWTSGRDQNIQYF	TGTGCCAGCAGTCCGTGGACTAGCGGGAGGGATCAAAACATTCAGTACTTC
TRBV7-2	.	TRBJ2-7	.	CASSLGTRRAYEQYF	TGTGCCAGCAGCTTGGGGACAAGGCGCGCCTACGAGCAGTACTTC
TRBV9	.	TRBJ1-4	.	CASSLGGLGEKLFF	TGTGCCAGCAGTCTGGGGGGTTTGGGTGAAAAACTGTTTTTT
TRBV5-1	.	TRBJ1-2	.	CASSMRGTQRYGYTF	TGCGCCAGCAGCATGCGAGGGACACAGAGGTACGGCTACACCTTC
TRBV6-5	.	TRBJ1-2	.	CASSSRLDGYTF	TGTGCCAGTTCAAGTCGATTGGATGGCTACACCTTC
TRBV6-1	.	TRBJ1-4	.	CASSRDTANEKLFF	TGTGCCAGCAGTCGGGACACCGCAAATGAAAAACTGTTTTTT
TRBV5-5	.	TRBJ2-7	.	CASSLVSLGRDLKTYEQYF	TGTGCCAGCAGCTTGGTGTCTTTGGGCCGGGACTTAAAAACCTACGAGCAGTACTTC
TRBV11-2	.	TRBJ2-7	.	CASSLRGDTIYEQYF	TGTGCCAGCAGCTTAAGGGGGGACACTATCTACGAGCAGTACTTC
TRBV5-4	TRBD2	TRBJ2-7	once	CASSPPSGATYEQYF	TGTGCCAGCAGCCCCCCAAGCGGGGCGACCTACGAGCAGTACTTC
TRBV18	TRBD1	TRBJ1-2	.	CASSGDRRANYGYTF	TGTGCCAGCTCAGGGGACAGGCGAGCTAACTATGGCTACACCTTC
TRBV21-1	.	TRBJ2-1	.	CASSKTPTGSGSSNNEQFF	TGTGCCAGCAGCAAAACCCCAACAGGGAGCGGGAGTTCGAACAATGAGCAGTTCTTC
TRBV9	.	TRBJ2-3	.	CASSVVGVDTQYF	TGTGCCAGCAGCGTAGTTGGAGTTGATACGCAGTATTTT
TRBV7-8	.	TRBJ1-5	.	CASSLWTGNQPQHF	TGTGCCAGCAGCTTATGGACAGGCAATCAGCCCCAGCATTTT
TRBV6-6	TRBD1	TRBJ1-5	.	CASSSPDRGIDQPQHF	TGTGCCAGCAGTTCTCCGGACAGGGGAATCGATCAGCCCCAGCATTTT
TRBV6-1	.	TRBJ2-7	.	CASTSIMAGQQYF	TGTGCCAGCACCAGCATAATGGCGGGCCAGCAGTACTTC
TRBV7-3	TRBD2	TRBJ2-1	.	CASSLMAGGDEQFF	TGTGCCAGCAGCTTAATGGCGGGGGGCGATGAGCAGTTCTTC
TRBV27	.	TRBJ2-7	.	CASSSGIWNEQYF	TGTGCCAGCAGTTCCGGGATATGGAACGAGCAGTACTTC
TRBV7-2	TRBD2	TRBJ2-1	.	CASSWTSGTYNEQFF	TGTGCCAGCAGCTGGACTAGCGGAACCTACAATGAGCAGTTCTTC